The 4 T cell receptor beta chains listed next were all sequenced from one sample in a study of Ad26.COV2.S vaccination and SARS-CoV-2 variants. Sequenced by immunoSEQ multiplex PCR; TCRdb stores in-frame clones only, minus some. This sample yields about 180,000 clones, of which roughly 87% are seen a single time; around 6.3% belongs to the top ten. The source was peripheral blood, collected after recovery from COVID-19. The receptors come from a human donor who had recovered from COVID-19.

This chain connects TRBV7-2 to TRBJ2-1, with 11 bases aligning to TRBD2. The germline V gene encodes CDR1 SGHTA and CDR2 FQGNSA. The CDR3 loop spans 15 amino acids. With V trimmed by 4 bases and J by 6 bases, 5 bases remained unmatched. In DNA form, the CDR3 reads TGTGCCAGCAGCTCAGGGACTAGCGGATTCAATGAGCAGTTCTTC. It specifies CASSSGTSGFNEQFF.

The rearrangement links TRBV19 to TRBJ2-1, with 8 bases aligning to TRBD2. This CDR3 is built from 14 residues. The trim removed 5 bases at V and 8 bases at J, leaving 8 bases unmatched. Germline CDR1 is LNHDA and CDR2 is SQIVND (reference sequence). The CDR3 here is CASSAGTSSHEQFF. CDR3 bases: TGTGCCAGTAGTGCGGGGACTAGTAGCCATGAGCAGTTCTTC.

CDR3: CASSERDGTSRRNEQFF. CDR3 nucleotide sequence: TGTGCCAGCAGTGAAAGGGACGGGACTAGCCGGCGCAATGAGCAGTTCTTC. The chain employs TRBV6-1 and TRBJ2-1, with 9 positions matching TRBD2. This CDR3 region has 17 residues. V was clipped by 2 bases and J by 6 bases; unmatched bases: 11. CDR1 and CDR2 (germline): MNHNS, SASEGT.

V and J are TRBV5-1 and TRBJ1-2, with TRBD1 identical over 7 bases. The trim removed 4 bases at V and 9 bases at J, leaving 3 bases unmatched. The germline CDR1 and CDR2 sequences are SGHRS and YFSETQ. CDR3 length: 11 residues. This CDR3 reads CASSIQGSYTF. CDR3 bases: TGCGCCAGCAGCATACAGGGGAGCTACACCTTC.